Listed below are T cell receptor beta chains from one sample, sequenced in a study of T cell responses to AZD1222 COVID-19 vaccine. Assay: immunoSEQ multiplex PCR; the TCRdb copy retains only in-frame clones and omits some. The sample has roughly 110,000 clones, approximately 88% seen once. Here the sequenced sample was peripheral blood, taken 28 days after the second AZD1222 dose. The source of these receptors is an adult who received the AZD1222 COVID-19 vaccine. Both conserved end residues are part of each CDR3. Fields, in order: D gene, V gene, J gene, clone size, CDR3 protein, CDR3 DNA. A D gene is named only where the DNA matches it firmly. Clone size is stated in some rows and not others, as once, few, many or a class when expanded.

>TRBD2|TRBV3-1/TRBV3-2|TRBJ2-2|-
CASSQSSGGAGELFF
TGTGCCAGCAGCCAAAGTAGCGGGGGGGCCGGGGAGCTGTTTTTT
>TRBD1|TRBV6-6|TRBJ2-4|-
CASSRLTGTGVRSTKNIQYF
TGTGCCAGCAGTCGCCTGACCGGGACAGGGGTCAGGTCAACCAAAAACATTCAGTACTTC
>-|TRBV4-3|TRBJ1-2|-
CASSLGQTQIVNYGYTF
TGCGCCAGCAGCCTGGGGCAGACACAAATAGTGAACTATGGCTACACCTTC
>-|TRBV4-3|TRBJ1-1|-
CASSQGTNTEAFF
TGCGCCAGCAGCCAAGGGACTAACACTGAAGCTTTCTTT
>-|TRBV2|TRBJ1-5|-
CASSGVFGTGARSQPQHF
TGTGCCAGCAGTGGAGTTTTTGGGACGGGGGCGCGAAGTCAGCCCCAGCATTTT
>-|TRBV19|TRBJ1-6|-
CASSITGMESPLHF
TGTGCCAGTAGTATAACAGGGATGGAGTCACCCCTCCACTTT
>TRBD1|TRBV7-2|TRBJ1-1|few
CASSLHGQGNTEAFF
TGTGCCAGCAGCTTACACGGACAGGGTAACACTGAAGCTTTCTTT
>-|TRBV10-3|TRBJ2-3|-
CATRITDTQYF
TGTGCCACCAGGATCACAGATACGCAGTATTTT
>TRBD1|TRBV3-1/TRBV3-2|TRBJ2-3|few
CASSAPDRLTDTQYF
TGTGCCAGCAGCGCCCCGGACAGGCTAACAGATACGCAGTATTTT
>-|TRBV12-5|TRBJ2-5|-
CASGSRETQYF
TGTGCTAGTGGTTCAAGAGAGACCCAGTACTTC
>TRBD1|TRBV4-3|TRBJ1-1|-
CASSQGGGSEAFF
TGCGCCAGCAGCCAAGGAGGGGGCTCTGAAGCTTTCTTT
>TRBD1|TRBV19|TRBJ1-3|-
CASSRGQGDGNTIYF
TGTGCCAGTAGTCGGGGACAGGGAGATGGAAACACCATATATTTT
>-|TRBV7-2|TRBJ1-2|-
CASSPVGGPYGYTF
TGTGCCAGCAGCCCCGTGGGGGGGCCCTATGGCTACACCTTC
>TRBD1|TRBV5-4|TRBJ1-1|few
CASRKGQAYEGTEAFF
TGTGCCAGCAGGAAAGGACAGGCCTACGAGGGCACTGAAGCTTTCTTT
>TRBD2|TRBV5-1|TRBJ2-4|-
CASSLAASGDTNIQYF
TGCGCCAGCAGCTTGGCGGCTAGCGGGGATACTAACATTCAGTACTTC
>TRBD1|TRBV6-2/TRBV6-3|TRBJ2-7|once
CASSYFGQGADEQYF
TGTGCCAGCAGTTATTTTGGACAGGGGGCCGACGAGCAGTACTTC
>-|TRBV19|TRBJ1-2|-
CASKALGGYNYGYTF
TGTGCCAGTAAGGCCTTGGGCGGATACAACTATGGCTACACCTTC
>TRBD1|TRBV7-8|TRBJ2-7|-
CASSTRQGAYEQYF
TGTGCCAGCAGCACACGACAGGGCGCCTACGAGCAGTACTTC
>TRBD1|TRBV6-5|TRBJ1-1|once
CASTRTGTSTEAFF
TGTGCCAGCACCAGGACAGGGACTAGCACTGAAGCTTTCTTT
>TRBD1|TRBV6-5|TRBJ1-2|-
CASTRTGFGYTF
TGTGCCAGCACTAGGACAGGGTTCGGCTACACCTTC
>TRBD2|TRBV5-1|TRBJ2-3|-
CASGLAGVDTQYF
TGCGCCAGCGGACTAGCGGGGGTAGATACGCAGTATTTT